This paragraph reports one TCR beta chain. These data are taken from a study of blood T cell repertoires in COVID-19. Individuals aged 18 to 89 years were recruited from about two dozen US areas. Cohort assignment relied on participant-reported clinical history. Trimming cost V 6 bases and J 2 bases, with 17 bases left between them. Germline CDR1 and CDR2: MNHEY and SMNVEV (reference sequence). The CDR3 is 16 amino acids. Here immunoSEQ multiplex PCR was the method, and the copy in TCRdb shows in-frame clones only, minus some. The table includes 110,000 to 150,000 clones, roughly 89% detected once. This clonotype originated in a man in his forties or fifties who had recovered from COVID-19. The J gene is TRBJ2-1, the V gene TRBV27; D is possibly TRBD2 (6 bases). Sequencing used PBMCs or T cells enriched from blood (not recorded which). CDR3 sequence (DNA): TGTGCCAGCAGCTCCCTAGCGCGGGGCGCCTACAATGAGCAGTTCTTC. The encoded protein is CASSSLARGAYNEQFF.